Listed below are T cell receptor beta chains from one sample, sequenced in a study of T cell responses to AZD1222 COVID-19 vaccine. Using immunoSEQ multiplex PCR, the repertoire was profiled, and TCRdb retains in-frame clones only, with some absent. The sample consists of around 89,000 clones, roughly 88% of them appearing once. Source: peripheral blood, taken on day 0 of AZD1222 vaccination. The receptors were sampled from an adult in good health. CDR3s include the opening cysteine and the closing phenylalanine or tryptophan. Rows give clone size only sometimes, using once, few, many, or a class for an expanded clone.

>TRBJ1-1|TRBV6-6|-
CASSRELRNTEAFF
>TRBJ2-7|TRBV2|once
CASGGLPFGWSYEQYF
>TRBJ1-5|TRBV6-6|-
CASSRQGAGGNQPQHF
>TRBJ1-1|TRBV5-4|-
CASSIQGAEAFF
>TRBJ2-5|TRBV19|-
CASRREGETQYF
>TRBJ1-2|TRBV28|-
CASSGQGRYYGYTF
>TRBJ2-1|TRBV28|-
CASSLPGGPEQFF
>TRBJ2-2|TRBV6-6|once
CATTGLPTNTGELFF
>TRBJ2-5|TRBV6-1|-
CASSESMETQYF
>TRBJ1-1|TRBV18|few
CASSPPYFKSGRRTEAFF
>TRBJ2-2|TRBV19|-
CASKENTGELFF
>TRBJ1-2|TRBV4-3|-
CASSRDRDYGYTF
>TRBJ2-5|TRBV7-2|-
CASQGRLQETQYF
>TRBJ2-7|TRBV5-1|once
CASSLNRDYYEQYF
>TRBJ1-2|TRBV10-3|few
CAIRPGQGDFWYGYTF
>TRBJ2-5|TRBV5-1|-
CASSPGTGSQETQYF
>TRBJ2-5|TRBV18|-
CASSPQQGSETQYF
>TRBJ1-1|TRBV5-4|-
CASSFGDWMNTEAFF
>TRBJ2-5|TRBV3-1/TRBV3-2|few
CASSQGGQGTAETQYF
>TRBJ2-3|TRBV7-2|-
CASSQTSGGLTQYF
>TRBJ1-3|TRBV28|once
CASSRGRTVGNTIYF
>TRBJ2-3|TRBV28|-
CASCLSGGAPHTQYF
>TRBJ1-1|TRBV6-2/TRBV6-3|-
CASSFRGSGSGAFF
>TRBJ2-7|TRBV4-3|-
CASSQDYLVSYEQYF
>TRBJ1-1|TRBV4-1|-
CASSQDQDILNTEAFF
>TRBJ1-1|TRBV7-2|-
CASIPQFPAEAFF
>TRBJ1-4|TRBV5-5|-
CASSLAVVGGNEKLFF
>TRBJ1-5|TRBV7-9|few
CATHLLGRNQPQHF
>TRBJ2-5|TRBV28|-
CASSWIAGGEEQETQYF
>TRBJ1-2|TRBV6-6|-
CASSYPGPYYGYTF
>TRBJ1-3|TRBV7-2|-
CASTAIRAAGNTIYF
>TRBJ1-2|TRBV4-2|-
CASSPSIGGRGYGYTF
>TRBJ2-6|TRBV5-1|once
CASSLQTAGANVLTF
>TRBJ1-2|TRBV7-2|-
CASSLDGVSGYTF
>TRBJ2-3|TRBV7-8|once
CASSLRGAGYPDTQYF
>TRBJ1-1|TRBV7-8|-
CASSLDVGLNTEAFF
>TRBJ1-1|TRBV11-2|-
CASSLDNTEAFF
>TRBJ2-2|TRBV27|-
CASSSIGTLNTGELFF
>TRBJ2-1|TRBV28|few
CASSDQEDYNEQFF
>TRBJ2-1|TRBV5-6|-
CASSLASYNEQFF
>TRBJ2-3|TRBV20-1|-
CSASSSGGSTDTQYF
>TRBJ2-7|TRBV4-3|-
CASSLDRLSSYEQYF
>TRBJ2-7|TRBV2|-
CASTGLAYEQYF
>TRBJ2-3|TRBV10-3|-
CAIDPSGSTDTQYF
>TRBJ1-1|TRBV6-1|-
CASSEGPRAEAFF
>TRBJ1-2|TRBV29-1|-
CSTTRGVDYGYTF
>TRBJ2-7|TRBV6-6|-
CATTGRPGGSTYEQYF
>TRBJ1-5|TRBV18|once
CASSPGRQGNQPQHF
>TRBJ2-7|TRBV28|-
CASRLRGSEYF